This T cell receptor beta chain was identified in a study of early T cells in non-severe SARS-CoV-2 infection. As for the study in general: Sequencing targeted bulk RNA from unsorted whole blood, leaving chains unpaired. General study findings and limits: VDJdb matching favored anti-spike CD8 responses, missing private and CD4 specificities.

V was trimmed by 4 bases and J by 4 bases, leaving 14 bases between them. The V gene's germline CDR1 is MNHEY and CDR2 SVGEGT. The CDR3 runs to 15 residues. Individual cDNA molecules each received unique molecular identifiers attached to them. TCRdb re-derived calls from the 5' RACE reads in MiXCR, one entry per CDR3 protein. The sample has under 30,000 distinct CDR3 sequences, roughly 6% seen once. This clonotype was counted at least ten times. No antigen is known for it. The rearrangement uses TRBV6-2 or TRBV6-3 and TRBJ1-5; no clear D gene. The sequence derives from an adult who was a healthcare worker with PCR-confirmed SARS-CoV-2 infection or an uninfected control (not recorded which). Sequenced input: whole blood. CDR3 sequence reads: CASSFMRDRNQPQHF. For the CDR3, the DNA is TGTGCCAGCAGTTTCATGAGGGATCGTAATCAGCCCCAGCATTTT.